Below are 21 T cell receptor beta chains sequenced from a single sample in a study of siplizumab effects on memory and regulatory T cells. TCRdb's copy holds only in-frame clones and misses some; the assay was immunoSEQ multiplex PCR. The table has around 97,000 clones, roughly 94% seen once. The specimen sequenced was non-Treg CD4+ T cells sorted from blood. These receptors all stem from a human donor in good health.

This rearrangement joins TRBV9 to TRBJ2-3; D is ambiguous. CDR3 length: 12 amino acids. In germline, CDR1 is SGDLS, CDR2 YYNGEE. V lost 3 bases, J lost 2 bases, and 4 bases lay in between. The DNA for the CDR3 is TGTGCCAGCAGCGGAAACACAGATACGCAGTATTTT. Protein: CASSGNTDTQYF.

The genes are TRBV19 and TRBJ1-2; unclear D gene. V dropped 3 bases and J dropped 4 bases, with 6 bases sitting between them. There are 12 residues in the CDR3. Germline CDR1 LNHDA, CDR2 SQIVND (reference sequence). For the CDR3, the DNA is TGTGCCAGTAGTATCCTTTCCTATGGCTACACCTTC. This gives the protein CASSILSYGYTF. Filled out from reference TRBV19 and TRBJ1-2, the complete variable domain reads DGGITQSPKYLFRKEGQNVTLSCEQNLNHDAMYWYRQDPGQGLRLIYYSQIVNDFQKGDIAEGYSVSREKKESFPLTVTSAQKNPTAFYLCASSILSYGYTFGSGTRLTVV.

J is TRBJ1-5 and V is TRBV28, with 10 bases identical to TRBD1. Per the germline V gene, CDR1 is MDHEN and CDR2 is SYDVKM. The ends lost 3 bases at V and 0 bases at J; junction bases unmatched: 2. This CDR3 region has 16 residues. Here the CDR3 reads CASSLGTGVSNQPQHF. The CDR3 DNA sequence: TGTGCCAGCAGTTTGGGGACAGGGGTTAGCAATCAGCCCCAGCATTTT. Full variable domain (outside the CDR3, taken from reference TRBV28 and TRBJ1-5): DVKVTQSSRYLVKRTGEKVFLECVQDMDHENMFWYRQDPGLGLRLIYFSYDVKMKEKGDIPEGYSVSREKKERFSLILESASTNQTSMYLCASSLGTGVSNQPQHFGDGTRLSIL.

This clone was recorded once. This sequence joins TRBV18 and TRBJ1-2; 11 bases are shared with TRBD1. CDR3 length equals 14 residues. The V gene's germline CDR1 is KGHSH and CDR2 LQKENI. V gave up 5 bases and J gave up 6 bases; unmatched junction bases: 5. The CDR3 is CASSVGQGANGYTF. The CDR3 bases are TGTGCCAGCTCAGTAGGACAGGGGGCAAATGGCTACACCTTC.

The chain employs TRBV5-1 and TRBJ2-1; D is ambiguous. The CDR3 consists of 13 residues. Deletions cut 3 bases from V and 6 bases from J, with 10 bases between. The germline V gene encodes CDR1 SGHRS and CDR2 YFSETQ. The CDR3 nucleotides are TGCGCCAGCAGCTCCGGAAAGGCCAATGAGCAGTTCTTC. This gives the protein CASSSGKANEQFF.

This clone appeared once. CDR3 sequence: CASSLTVQNTQYF. As DNA, the CDR3 is TGTGCCAGCAGCTTAACGGTACAGAATACGCAGTATTTT. The gene calls are TRBV7-3 and TRBJ2-3; D is ambiguous. With 0 bases removed from V and 7 bases from J, the gap between germline ends came to 8 bases. This CDR3 is built from 13 residues. Germline V CDR1 and CDR2: SGHTA, FQGTGA. Complete variable domain (other parts from reference TRBV7-3 and TRBJ2-3): GAGVSQTPSNKVTEKGKYVELRCDPISGHTALYWYRQSLGQGPEFLIYFQGTGAADDSGLPNDRFFAVRPEGSVSTLKIQRTERGDSAVYLCASSLTVQNTQYFGPGTRLTVL.

The chain uses TRBV6-5 and TRBJ2-7, with D possibly matching TRBD2 (6 bases). CDR1 is MNHEY and CDR2 is SVGAGI in the germline V gene. The CDR3 sequence is 16 residues long. Trimming cost V 0 bases and J 0 bases, with 12 bases left between them. CDR3 nucleotides: TGTGCCAGCAGTTACTCCGGAGCGGGCCTCTCCTACGAGCAGTACTTC. Its protein is CASSYSGAGLSYEQYF.

The V call is TRBV6-4, the J call TRBJ2-3; the D is unclear. Deletions cut 5 bases from V and 3 bases from J, with 12 bases between. Germline V gives CDR1 MRHNA, CDR2 SNTAGT. The CDR3 is made up of 14 amino acids. The CDR3 loop reads CASSLTSGTDTQYF. The CDR3 bases are TGTGCCAGCAGTCTAACCTCCGGGACAGATACGCAGTATTTT.

The chain has TRBV28 and TRBJ1-6, with a tentative D call TRBD1 (5 bases). The germline V gene has CDR1 MDHEN and CDR2 SYDVKM. The CDR3 has 14 residues. V lost 2 bases, J lost 6 bases, and 8 bases lay in between. CDR3 nucleotides: TGTGCCAGCAGTTTACAGGGAATTAATTCACCCCTCCACTTT. As protein: CASSLQGINSPLHF.

V gene TRBV10-3 combines with J gene TRBJ2-2, with 13 bases lining up with TRBD2. With 6 bases clipped from V and 6 bases from J, the junction kept 10 bases outside the gene matches. Germline V lookup: CDR1 ENHRY, CDR2 SYGVKD. The CDR3 is made up of 17 amino acids. For the CDR3, the DNA is TGTGCCATCAGGAAGACTAGCGGGAGGTTACAGGCCGGGGAGCTGTTTTTT. Translated, it gives CAIRKTSGRLQAGELFF.

The CDR3 spells CATARGGKLAGGPVEQYF. The DNA of the CDR3 is TGTGCCACCGCGCGGGGGGGGAAACTAGCGGGAGGGCCGGTCGAGCAGTACTTC. The rearrangement uses TRBV10-3 and TRBJ2-7; 13 nucleotides line up with TRBD2. Per germline, CDR1 ENHRY and CDR2 SYGVKD. This CDR3 region has 18 residues. Trimming cost V 10 bases and J 6 bases; bases outside gene matches: 21.

The chain carries TRBV7-8 and TRBJ2-7; D gene unclear. There are 14 residues in the CDR3. Germline V gene lookup returns CDR1 SGHVS and CDR2 FQNEAQ. V was cut by 1 base and J by 4 bases, with 11 bases left in between. DNA for the CDR3: TGTGCCAGCAGCTTAGTCCAGACCGCTTACGAGCAGTACTTC. As protein: CASSLVQTAYEQYF.

This chain joins TRBV5-1 and TRBJ2-1; perhaps TRBD2 as D (5 bases). V was cut by 4 bases and J by 5 bases, with 10 bases left in between. The CDR3 totals 13 residues. Germline values: CDR1 SGHRS, CDR2 YFSETQ. CDR3 region: CASSAGLNNEQFF. The CDR3 nucleotides read TGCGCCAGCAGCGCTGGACTCAACAATGAGCAGTTCTTC.

The V gene is TRBV9, the J gene TRBJ2-7; 8 bases are a match to TRBD1. Germline lookup yields CDR1 SGDLS and CDR2 YYNGEE. The CDR3 totals 15 residues. J gave up 4 bases and V 0 bases, and 6 bases lay outside the gene matches. CDR3 nucleotide sequence: TGTGCCAGCAGCGTAGCCCCAGGGGGCCCGTACGAGCAGTACTTC. Its translation: CASSVAPGGPYEQYF.

This chain links TRBV6-1 with TRBJ2-2; possibly TRBD1 or TRBD2 for D (5 bases each). CDR3 length: 19 amino acids. Germline CDR1 MNHNS, CDR2 SASEGT. V was pared by 1 base and J by 4 bases, with 22 bases between. CDR3 protein: CASSEVWGRGPSSTGELFF. DNA of the CDR3: TGTGCCAGCAGTGAAGTTTGGGGACGAGGGCCCTCGAGCACCGGGGAGCTGTTTTTT.

The chain recombines TRBV7-2 with TRBJ2-1; 8 positions match TRBD2. The V segment lost 1 base and the J segment 6 bases; nucleotides outside the gene matches: 5. The CDR3 has 15 amino acids. Germline CDR1 is SGHTA and CDR2 is FQGNSA. CDR3 bases: TGTGCCAGCAGCTTAGGGAGCGGGAGCGGCAATGAGCAGTTCTTC. Translation: CASSLGSGSGNEQFF.

This sequence joins TRBV7-8 and TRBJ1-2; D is unclear. The CDR3 sequence is 17 residues long. V was trimmed by 1 base and J by 0 bases, leaving 15 bases between them. Germline CDR1 is SGHVS and CDR2 is FQNEAQ. The CDR3 DNA is TGTGCCAGCAGCTTAGTCCCCCGGAGCTCTACTAACTATGGCTACACCTTC. This translates into CASSLVPRSSTNYGYTF.

This chain links TRBV5-4 with TRBJ2-1; 13 bases are a match to TRBD2. This CDR3 comprises 16 residues. V shed 4 bases and J 9 bases; nucleotides not matched to a gene: 10. Germline CDR1 and CDR2: SGHNT and YYREEE (reference sequence). The CDR3 is CASSLMRTSGRTEQFF. The DNA of the CDR3 is TGTGCCAGCAGCCTGATGAGGACTAGCGGGAGAACTGAGCAGTTCTTC.

The V call is TRBV7-9, the J call TRBJ2-7; D is unresolved. The CDR3 loop spans 15 amino acids. The V gene lost 5 bases and the J gene lost 2 bases, with 16 bases spanning the gap. Looked up from germline, CDR1 is SEHNR and CDR2 is FQNEAQ (reference sequence). The chain's CDR3 is CASSRDARETYEQYF. CDR3 sequence (DNA): TGTGCCAGCAGCCGCGACGCACGCGAAACCTACGAGCAGTACTTC.

The genes are TRBV5-4 and TRBJ1-2; TRBD1 matches 10 bases. CDR3 length equals 15 residues. Trimming cost V 5 bases and J 2 bases; bases outside gene matches: 6. Germline V lookup: CDR1 SGHNT, CDR2 YYREEE (reference sequence). CDR3 protein: CASRGTGQGNYGYTF. The CDR3 DNA reads TGTGCCAGCAGGGGGACGGGACAGGGGAACTATGGCTACACCTTC. The entire variable domain, with the rest obtained from reference TRBV5-4 and TRBJ1-2, is as follows: ETGVTQSPTHLIKTRGQQVTLRCSSQSGHNTVSWYQQALGQGPQFIFQYYREEENGRGNFPPRFSGLQFPNYSSELNVNALELDDSALYLCASRGTGQGNYGYTFGSGTRLTVV.

V is TRBV28 and J is TRBJ1-1, with 8 bases fitting TRBD1. Trimming cost V 6 bases and J 0 bases; bases outside gene matches: 3. CDR1 is MDHEN and CDR2 is SYDVKM in the germline V gene. This CDR3 has 14 residues. The CDR3 nucleotides are TGTGCCAGCAGCGGACAGGGTTTGAACACTGAAGCTTTCTTT. Its protein product is CASSGQGLNTEAFF.